This record looks at one T cell receptor (beta chain) sequence and its context. Its antigen is not yet known. Base qualities are missing; no much larger clone stands one base away. The CDR3 sequence holds 15 residues, the cysteine and phenylalanine included. Only the CDR3 DNA is retained, 45 bases long and in frame from the first base. Trimming removed 2 bases from V and 1 base from J, leaving 11 bases between the germline ends. CDR1 MNHEY and CDR2 SMNVEV are derived from the germline V gene (reference sequence). The data stem from a study of OX40 agonist ivuxolimab in advanced cancers. With regard to the full study: Ivuxolimab was a fully human IgG2 agonistic monoclonal antibody targeting the costimulatory receptor OX40 (CD134). Among the roughly 54 dose-escalation patients, 19 had hepatocellular carcinoma, 15 melanoma, 9 renal cell carcinoma and 9 head and neck cancer. Intravenous ivuxolimab was administered to patients every 2 weeks at six dose levels: 0.01, 0.1, 0.3, 1.5, 3 and 10 mg/kg. Prior anti-PD-1, anti-PD-L1 or anti-CTLA-4 therapy was permitted, and 35% to 40% of dose-escalation patients had received checkpoint inhibitors. The dose-escalation cohort was roughly 83% male with a mean age of about 58 years, ranging from roughly 23 to 90. The monotherapy dose-escalation portion (N of about 52 patients) of the phase I ivuxolimab trial is reported in the paper. Partial responses were achieved by three dose-escalation patients, of whom one had hepatocellular carcinoma and two had cutaneous melanoma. The purpose of peripheral TCRbeta sequencing was to test whether ivuxolimab changed TCR sequence diversity and led to clonal T-cell expansion.

The study at large found these results: On average, CD8+ T cells showed more expanded clones than CD4+ T cells after ivuxolimab. Low levels of normalized T-cell clonal expansion were also seen in some nonresponding patients. Partial responders in the 0.1-3.0 mg/kg groups had among the lowest normalized peripheral clonal expansion, especially among CD8+ T cells. The antigen specificity of the clonally expanded peripheral T cells was not determined. At doses of 0.1 to 3.0 mg/kg, clonal expansion of both CD4+ and CD8+ T cells in blood was seen between baseline and week 6.

To sequence the TCRbeta CDR3 region, genomic DNA was isolated from the sorted cells. TCRbeta CDR3 regions were sequenced using the immunoSEQ Assay. This is the immuneACCESS table as TCRdb keeps it, with only in-frame sequences that have V and J called. A part of the clones is gone; compared with another copy, unresolved V genes explain less than half, and the rest is unexplained. This sample holds over 65,000 clones; approximately 90% were observed only once. Jointly, the top ten make up approximately 10% of the sample. The trial excluded patients who had a history of autoimmune disease or who were on systemic immunosuppression. Peripheral blood for TCR sequencing was collected from all dose cohorts at baseline, on cycle 4 day 1, and on cycle 7 day 1. The samples were taken from a phase I, first-in-human, multicenter, open-label dose-escalation trial of ivuxolimab. The trial enrolled adults with locally advanced or metastatic head and neck squamous cell, hepatocellular, melanoma or renal cell carcinoma. Before TCR sequencing, CD4+ T cells and CD8+ T cells were sorted from peripheral blood as separate populations.

The V and J genes are TRBV27 and TRBJ1-1, with the D gene not clear enough to name. Sequencing used CD4+ or CD8+ T cells sorted from blood, obtained in a trial of the OX40 agonist ivuxolimab. The clonotype originates from an adult with an advanced solid tumor such as melanoma, head and neck, liver or kidney cancer. The sequence in DNA is TGTGCCAGCAGTTTAGGTGTTTTGCCGAACACTGAAGCTTTCTTT. It codes for CASSLGVLPNTEAFF.